The subject of this entry is one TCR beta chain. V was shortened by 5 bases and J by 4 bases, with 11 bases between the two germline ends. The germline gives CDR1 LGHNT, CDR2 FRNRAP. The CDR3 extends over 13 amino acids. The data stem from a study of beta chain features in type 1 diabetes. The whole isolated RNA underwent reverse transcription, so sequencing captured expressed TCRB transcripts. Method: immunoSEQ multiplex PCR; TCRdb's copy keeps in-frame clones and lacks some. In the table there are 330,000 or so clones, around a fifth of which are singletons. The V gene is TRBV12-5, the J gene TRBJ1-2, with a possible D match to TRBD1 (6 bases). The clonotype comes from a woman younger than 30 in good health. The source material was naive CD4+ T cells from blood. CDR3 loop: CASGLTGLYGYTF. In nucleotides, the CDR3 is TGTGCTAGTGGTCTGACAGGCCTCTATGGCTACACCTTC.